This TCR beta chain originates from a study of T cell responses to AZD1222 COVID-19 vaccine. TCRdb's table, derived via immunoSEQ multiplex PCR, lists solely in-frame clones and lacks some. This table has about 160,000 clones, 94% appearing once. Comments on this clone: Its antigen is unknown.

V trimming: 4 bases; J trimming: 0 bases; junction bases outside the gene matches: 17. This CDR3 has 19 amino acids. Looked up from germline, CDR1 is SGHVS and CDR2 is FQNEAQ. Study-wide results and limits: Donors in the cohort were predominantly white British and more often female, and clonal diversity was possibly underestimated.

The sample in question was peripheral blood, obtained 28 days after the second AZD1222 dose. This sequence was found in an adult who received the AZD1222 COVID-19 vaccine. The rearrangement uses TRBV7-8 and TRBJ2-7, with 8 bases identical to TRBD2. Here the CDR3 DNA reads TGTGCCAGCAGCTACAGGGTGGCTAGCGGGCCCCTAAGCTCCTACGAGCAGTACTTC. Its protein is CASSYRVASGPLSSYEQYF.